What follows are 9 T cell receptor beta chains derived from one specimen sequenced in a study of blood T cell repertoires in COVID-19. Libraries were prepared by immunoSEQ multiplex PCR; TCRdb keeps only in-frame clonotypes and omits some of them. The data hold under 30,000 clones, with 83% observed a single time. The sequenced sample consisted of peripheral blood. These receptors originate from a human donor in a cohort sampled during active COVID-19.

Written as DNA, the CDR3 is TGTGCCACCAGCAGAGAGGGACAGGGGGCGGCTGAAGCTTTCTTT. Encoded protein: CATSREGQGAAEAFF. V gene TRBV15 combines with J gene TRBJ1-1; 12 bases align to TRBD1. The CDR3 contains 15 residues. V dropped 0 bases and J dropped 6; count of bases not matched to a gene: 2. Germline CDR1 LNHNV, CDR2 YYDKDF (reference sequence).

This rearrangement joins TRBV19 to TRBJ2-3; D is unclear. The CDR3 runs 14 residues. The germline CDR1 and CDR2 sequences are LNHDA and SQIVND (reference sequence). The ends were cut back, 3 bases at V and 2 bases at J, with 9 bases in the middle. CDR3 sequence: CASSMGAFTDTQYF. In DNA form, the CDR3 reads TGTGCCAGTAGTATGGGCGCCTTCACAGATACGCAGTATTTT.

The table lists this clone with a count of one. This sequence joins TRBV30 and TRBJ1-2, with TRBD1 as a possible D gene (5 bases). The CDR3 sequence is 13 residues long. Germline CDR1 GTSNPN, CDR2 SVGIG (reference sequence). Trimming left V 3 bases short and J 8 bases short, with 16 bases between. The CDR3, as DNA: TGTGCCTGGAGCGCGGGACTAACGGGGGGCTACACCTTC. The encoded protein is CAWSAGLTGGYTF.

The CDR3 bases are TGTGCCAGCAGCATTGGGCAGGGGGCTTCCTACGAGCAGTACTTC. Amino acid sequence: CASSIGQGASYEQYF. This chain joins TRBV5-4 and TRBJ2-7; 8 bases map to TRBD1. Trimming at V came to 4 bases and at J to 1 base, leaving 7 bases not matched to a gene. Per germline, CDR1 SGHNT and CDR2 YYREEE (reference sequence). The CDR3 runs 15 residues.

This chain connects TRBV7-9 to TRBJ1-4; D is unclear. The CDR3 length is 16 residues. Germline assignment: CDR1 SEHNR and CDR2 FQNEAQ (reference sequence). V gave up 1 base and J gave up 8 bases, with 17 bases separating them. DNA of the CDR3: TGTGCCAGCAGCTTAGTACTTGAGGGCCATGGGGAAAAACTGTTTTTT. Its translation is CASSLVLEGHGEKLFF.

The rearrangement joins TRBV28 to TRBJ2-7, with a weak D call TRBD1 (5 bases). Per germline, CDR1 MDHEN and CDR2 SYDVKM. Trimming left V 3 bases short and J 2 bases short, with 11 bases between. This CDR3 region has 14 residues. Here the CDR3 DNA reads TGTGCCAGCAGTTTTAAGGACAACACCTACGAGCAGTACTTC. This translates into CASSFKDNTYEQYF.

This clone was seen a few times. CDR3 coding DNA: TGTGCCAGCAGTTTCGCCGGTGGCTACACCTTC. Its protein product is CASSFAGGYTF. The J gene is TRBJ1-2, the V gene TRBV28; D not resolved. The V end lost 3 bases, the J end lost 7 bases, and 6 bases lay between the germline ends. CDR3 length equals 11 residues. The germline CDR1 and CDR2 sequences are MDHEN and SYDVKM.

The chain has TRBV4-2 and TRBJ2-7; D is ambiguous. Germline CDR1 reads LGHNA; CDR2 reads YNFKEQ. Trimming stripped 1 base from V and 0 bases from J, with 13 bases between. This CDR3 spans 16 amino acids. In DNA, the CDR3 is TGTGCCAGCAGCCAAGGTGGCCCAGGTAGCTCCTACGAGCAGTACTTC. It codes for CASSQGGPGSSYEQYF.

This sequence joins TRBV7-9 and TRBJ2-7; a possible D gene is TRBD1 (5 bases). The CDR3 runs 13 residues. V gave up 6 bases and J gave up 3 bases, with 12 bases separating them. CDR1 is SEHNR, CDR2 FQNEAQ, per germline (reference sequence). In DNA form, the CDR3 reads TGTGCCAGCAGATTTGCGCAGGGCTACGAGCAGTACTTC. Its translation: CASRFAQGYEQYF.